The source of this T cell receptor (beta chain) is a study of blood T cell repertoires in COVID-19. As for the study in general: Spain, Italy and the United States supplied samples that represented acute and convalescent COVID-19.

Sequenced by immunoSEQ multiplex PCR; TCRdb stores in-frame clones only, minus some. In the table there are approximately 300,000 clones, roughly 90% of which are singletons. The CDR3 runs 15 residues. Trimming took off 3 bases at V and 3 bases at J, with 12 bases between the two ends. Per germline, CDR1 LGHDT and CDR2 YNNKEL (reference sequence). The sequenced sample was peripheral blood. This chain joins TRBV3-1 (or the pseudogene TRBV3-2) and TRBJ2-4; TRBD2 might be the D (6 bases). The receptor comes from a man between 40 and 49 years old with acute or convalescent COVID-19. The CDR3 region is CASSHGGRGKNIQYF. The DNA for the CDR3 is TGTGCCAGCAGCCACGGGGGAAGGGGCAAAAACATTCAGTACTTC.